This TCR beta chain is drawn from a study of cytomegalovirus exposure and HLA in healthy donors. As for the study in general: The 120 or so validation repertoires, a later analysis reported, used the same platform as the approximately 650 first-cohort repertoires.

Worth noting for this clone: Antigen specificity is unknown.

Some clones are missing from TCRdb's copy, which holds only in-frame ones; the method was immunoSEQ multiplex PCR. The data show about 98,000 clones, roughly 87% seen once. Study-wide findings and caveats: Clusters of TCRs from the first cohort tended to co-occur in the 100 to 150 validation repertoires (as a later analysis found). Testing in vitro showed three CMV-associated chains specific for CMV antigens. Reported performance of the classifier showed diagnosis of cytomegalovirus status with high specificity and sensitivity.

The TCR comes from a man aged 18-30 years in good health and CMV-seropositive. Sequenced sample: PBMCs.

DNA of the CDR3: TGTGCCACCAGCAGATCCGGGACTAGCGGAGAGACCCAGTACTTC. This sequence encodes CATSRSGTSGETQYF. V usage is TRBV15 and J usage is TRBJ2-5; 11 bases match TRBD2. The CDR3 runs 15 residues. Germline lookup yields CDR1 LNHNV and CDR2 YYDKDF (reference sequence). V gave up 2 bases and J gave up 4 bases; unmatched junction bases: 3.